This TCR beta chain was recovered during a study of beta chain features in type 1 diabetes. Findings and limits, study-wide: High TCR expression in some cells could lead to their over-representation in cDNA sequencing. Type 1 diabetes patients showed a moderate but significant shortening of TCRB CDR3s in all four CD4+ subsets.

Looked up from germline, CDR1 is SGHRS and CDR2 is YFSETQ. The CDR3 runs to 15 residues. Comment on this clone: Its target is unknown.

CD45RO/CCR7/CD25/CD127/CD95/CD27 separated CD4+ naive, central memory, regulatory and stem cell-like memory cells by sorting. The sequenced template was cDNA made from the entire isolated RNA. For naive, central memory and regulatory T cell samples, reads averaged around 3.5 million. Generated by immunoSEQ multiplex PCR, the TCRdb table keeps only in-frame clones and is missing some. The sample has around 110,000 clones, approximately 16% seen once. The chain is built from TRBV5-1 and TRBJ2-5; 7 bases fit TRBD1. The DNA end favors TRBJ2-7, so the J call may be wrong. The receptor comes from a man aged 30-40 years with type 1 diabetes. Sequenced input: central memory CD4+ T cells from blood. The CDR3 sequence is CASMSTYRGSYEQYF. CDR3 nucleotides: TGCGCCAGCATGTCGACCTACAGGGGTTCCTACGAGCAGTACTTC.